This TCR beta chain was found in a study of T cells after yellow fever vaccination. As concerns this clonotype: Antigen specificity is unknown.

General study results and limits: Any FACS-sorted repertoire could hold abundant clonotypes that contaminate it from the bulk population. Reappearance after the booster was observed for most primary-vaccination clones (roughly 97% CD4, less than 90% CD8).

In making TCR cDNA, 5'RACE template switching added a universal primer site and UMIs to it. TCRdb reprocessed the 5' RACE reads via MiXCR and lists one record per CDR3 protein. Among 150,000 to 200,000 distinct CDR3 sequences listed, over 7% were seen once. V dropped 2 bases and J dropped 6 bases, with 10 bases sitting between them. The CDR3 has 13 residues. From germline, CDR1 is MNHEY and CDR2 SVGAGI. This chain joins TRBV6-5 and TRBJ1-2; D perhaps matches TRBD1 (5 bases). The source of this sequence is a man in his late teens or twenties who received the YFV17D yellow fever vaccine. The sequencing here drew on CD8+ T cells sorted from PBMCs, taken 45 days after the yellow fever booster vaccination. This chain's CDR3 is CASSYRNRNGYTF. The CDR3 coding sequence is TGTGCCAGCAGTTACCGGAACAGGAATGGCTACACCTTC.